This T cell receptor beta chain is drawn from a study of T cell responses to AZD1222 COVID-19 vaccine. Clones were sequenced by immunoSEQ multiplex PCR, and TCRdb holds only the in-frame ones, with some missing. Of 95,000 to 100,000 clones in the sample, approximately 86% were seen once. This CDR3 has 16 residues. Germline V gene data show CDR1 as SGDLS and CDR2 as YYNGEE. The V gene end was trimmed by 2 bases and the J gene end by 0 bases; junction bases not matched to a gene: 8. In the case of this clone: Its antigen is as yet unknown.

Overall study results and limits: The peak T cell response came first, and repertoires were sampled only after it. Only a handful of AZD1222 recipients tested seropositive at baseline. Dominant at 160-218 and 743-854, vaccine-associated CD4 TCRs also spanned spike. Increases in Spike-specific TCR breadth and depth were seen after two AZD1222 doses.

The chain links TRBV9 to TRBJ2-7; 7 nucleotides align to TRBD2. The source of this sequence is an adult in good health. This specimen consisted of peripheral blood, obtained on day 0 of AZD1222 vaccination. CDR3 bases: TGTGCCAGCAGCGTGGGGTGGGCGGGAGCCTCCTACGAGCAGTACTTC. Amino acids: CASSVGWAGASYEQYF.